The T cell receptor beta chain described here comes from a study of blood T cells in healthy people across ages. Sample-barcoded 5' priming and a J-beta primer mix drove a second PCR of 7 to 11 cycles. TCRdb ran MiXCR on the 5' RACE reads and lists one entry per CDR3 protein. This repertoire shows 1,100,000 or so distinct CDR3 sequences, 35% to 55% found once; its top ten account for under 20%. The length of the CDR3 is 17 residues. Trimming cost V 4 bases and J 7 bases; bases outside gene matches: 14. Germline V gene sequence: CDR1 SGHDN, CDR2 FVKESK. This sequence was found in a woman aged 55-70 years in good health. This chain joins TRBV14 and TRBJ2-7; 12 positions match TRBD1. The sequencing input was blood. CDR3 region: CASSRKGQGASLYEQYF. In nucleotides, the CDR3 is TGTGCCAGCAGCCGAAAGGGACAGGGGGCCTCTCTTTATGAGCAGTACTTC.